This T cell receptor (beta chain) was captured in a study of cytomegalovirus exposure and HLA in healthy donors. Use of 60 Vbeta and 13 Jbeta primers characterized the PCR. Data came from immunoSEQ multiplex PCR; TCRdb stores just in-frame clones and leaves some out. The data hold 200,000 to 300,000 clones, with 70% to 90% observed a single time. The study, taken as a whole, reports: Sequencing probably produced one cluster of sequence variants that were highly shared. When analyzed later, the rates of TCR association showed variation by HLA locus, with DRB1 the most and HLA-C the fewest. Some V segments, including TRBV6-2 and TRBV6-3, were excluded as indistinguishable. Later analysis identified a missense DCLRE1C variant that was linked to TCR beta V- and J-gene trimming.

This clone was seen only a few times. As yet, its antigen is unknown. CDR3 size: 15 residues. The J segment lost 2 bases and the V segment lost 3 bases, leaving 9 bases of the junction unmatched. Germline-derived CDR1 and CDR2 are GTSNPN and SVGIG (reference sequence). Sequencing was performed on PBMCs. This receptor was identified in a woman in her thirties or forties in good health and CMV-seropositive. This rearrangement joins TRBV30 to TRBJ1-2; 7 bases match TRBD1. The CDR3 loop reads CAWRPTGESNYGYTF. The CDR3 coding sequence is TGTGCCTGGAGGCCCACAGGGGAATCCAACTATGGCTACACCTTC.